This T cell receptor (beta chain) is drawn from a study of shared clonotypes between healthy human individuals (dated by TCRdb to the early 2020s). Broadly, across the study: The cohort comprised two women and a few men aged 18 to 49 years. For each donor, CD4 naive and CD4 memory were each run on three plates, CD8 naive on two plates, and CD8 memory on one plate. Per donor, leukapheresis produced somewhere between about 0.9 and 10 billion PBMCs. Libraries were prepared and TCR repertoires were sequenced by different laboratories using diverse techniques, in order to increase sequencing depth and limit assay-specific biases. To estimate repertoire size and how much clonotypes are shared between individuals, the study performed deep sequencing of blood TCR repertoires from five healthy adults.

The full study reports these points: Because the study included only a small number of donors, the genetic and exposure-history diversity represented was limited. Even with the large sequencing depth, rarefaction of the sorted-subset datasets indicated that sequencing was incomplete. Sharing across a few donors was observed for approximately 4.6% of naive CD4, under 4% of naive CD8, 2.3% of memory CD4, and 0.4% of memory CD8 clonotypes. Pairwise subsampling indicated that sequencing depth was expected to affect the degree of clonotype sharing among donors. Naive subsets generally had larger estimated clonotype richness than memory subsets. Sampling was restricted to blood, and TCR repertoires in tissue are likely to differ from TCR repertoires in blood. Clonotypes shared by all four sorted-subset donors showed higher generation probabilities than non-shared clonotypes.

TCR CDR3 regions were amplified from genomic DNA by multiplex PCR using the deep immunoSEQ assay. Genomic DNA extracted from each cell subset was distributed evenly over all wells of several immunoSEQ 96-well plates, and each plate served as one replicate. For sorted subsets, roughly 200 ng genomic DNA, equal to 30,000 or so T cell genomes, was loaded into each replicate PCR. Purified libraries were quantified with a Qubit 3.0 fluorometer, sized on a Bioanalyzer 2100, and re-quantified with the KAPA Library Quantification kit. A separate single-read 150-cycle Illumina NextSeq 550 flow cell was used to sequence each immunoSEQ 96-well plate. The published analysis was carried out like this. Because the immunoSEQ output included only junctional sequences and no quality scores, the filtering could not be the same as the filtering used for full-length reads. To assign V/J genes and CDR3, sequences were annotated against IMGT germline references using PyIR, a Python wrapper for IgBLAST v1.9. Reads with weak V/J assignments (E-value above 1e-6), missing CDR3, stop codons, out-of-frame junctions, or ambiguous translated residues were removed. V3J clonotypes were defined as sequences sharing the same inferred V gene, J gene, and CDR3 amino acid sequence. To compute the percentage overlap between repertoires, the number of shared unique clonotypes was divided by the size of the smaller repertoire. Richness of each repertoire was evaluated using RTK rarefaction, the Chao1 estimator, and Recon v2.1 estimates of unobserved clonotypes. Generation probabilities were computed with OLGA for all TCRbeta clonotypes obtained by the gDNA method from a handful of donors. This immuneACCESS table, as held by TCRdb, lists in-frame sequences with V and J called but not all clones. Of the missing ones, under half trace to an unresolved V gene in checked studies; the others have no known cause. Clonal size and the V and J genes are those of that table, whereas D and trimming came from the DNA. The sample records 2.3 million or so clones, approximately 95% of which are singletons. 0.39% of the sample is held by the ten biggest clonotypes.

On this clone itself: The antigen it binds to is not known. Base qualities are not recorded, but no much larger clone differs from it by a single base.

Healthy HIV-negative adults with no recently reported acute infections or vaccinations were included as donors. All donors were Caucasian adults living in Nashville, Tennessee, USA. CD4+ T cells were enriched through magnetic negative selection, after which naive cells were positively selected on CD45RA and the remaining negative fraction served as the memory subset. After blood collection by leukapheresis, PBMCs were isolated using Ficoll-Histopaque density gradient centrifugation and then cryopreserved in the vapor phase of liquid nitrogen. Analytical flow cytometry was used to check the purity and quantity of every magnetically sorted T cell population. From each sorted fraction, genomic DNA was isolated and quantified by UV absorbance on a Nanodrop 2000c. Sequences SGHRS (CDR1) and YFSETQ (CDR2) are obtained from the germline V gene. From its cysteine to its phenylalanine, the CDR3 spans 17 amino acids. The only DNA kept is the CDR3, 51 bases in frame from the first base. The junction shows trimming of 4 bases on V and 0 bases on J, and the gene matches do not reach 8 bases of it.

The specimen sequenced was naive CD4+ T cells from PBMCs. This sample's cell subset or site label indicates: CD45RA+ positively selected. The chain is encoded by TRBV5-1 joined to TRBJ2-3; 10 of the junction bases match TRBD1. The sequence was collected from a man aged 18 to 30 in good health. Some clones in this sample may be carry-over from other donors' samples. The nucleotides read TGCGCCAGCAGCGCAACCGGGACAGGGGCTAGCACAGATACGCAGTATTTT. Its amino acids are CASSATGTGASTDTQYF.